The 9 T cell receptor beta chains presented below share a single source sample, sequenced in a study of blood T cell repertoires in COVID-19. Clones were sequenced by immunoSEQ multiplex PCR, and TCRdb holds only the in-frame ones, with some missing. The sample records over 150,000 clones, 80% to 90% being singletons. The sequencing sample was made of peripheral blood. The receptor set was obtained from a woman aged 18-35 years who had recovered from COVID-19.

The rearrangement links TRBV6-2 or TRBV6-3 to TRBJ1-1; D is unclear. Per the germline V gene, CDR1 is MNHEY and CDR2 is SVGEGT. Trimming shortened V by 2 bases and J by 1 base, and 5 bases separated the two germline ends. The CDR3 loop spans 13 amino acids. The CDR3 region has the DNA TGTGCCAGCAGTTACGCGGAGAACACTGAAGCTTTCTTT. It codes for CASSYAENTEAFF.

The chain joins TRBV11-1 to TRBJ2-3, with 9 bases lining up with TRBD2. CDR3 length: 15 amino acids. Germline V gene sequence: CDR1 SGHAT, CDR2 FQDESV (reference sequence). V lost 1 base and J lost 2; bases outside the gene matches: 1. The CDR3 sequence is CASSLGLAATDTQYF. Here the CDR3 DNA reads TGTGCCAGCAGCTTAGGACTAGCGGCCACAGATACGCAGTATTTT.

The chain uses TRBV7-7 and TRBJ1-5; 11 bases agree with TRBD1. J lost 8 bases, V lost 3 bases, and 9 bases had no gene match. Germline loops: CDR1 SSHAT, CDR2 FNYEAQ (reference sequence). This CDR3 region has 16 residues. CDR3 sequence: CASSFTRDRGFKPQHF. The CDR3 region has the DNA TGTGCCAGCAGCTTTACCCGGGACAGGGGGTTCAAGCCCCAGCATTTT.

This clone has just one count. The chain employs TRBV2 and TRBJ1-1, with D maybe TRBD1 (6 bases). The germline V gene encodes CDR1 SNHLY and CDR2 FYNNEI. This CDR3 has 14 residues. Trimming cost V 0 bases and J 7 bases, with 12 bases left between them. The CDR3 nucleotides are TGTGCCAGCAGTGAAGCGGGGGGGGGCCGTGAAGCTTTCTTT. Residues: CASSEAGGGREAFF.

The chain is built from TRBV7-2 and TRBJ1-2, with D unresolved. Trimming took off 2 bases at V and 4 bases at J, with 11 bases between the two ends. This CDR3 is 14 amino acids long. In germline, CDR1 is SGHTA, CDR2 FQGNSA. The CDR3 reads CASSLWAYVYGYTF. In DNA, the CDR3 is TGTGCCAGCAGCTTATGGGCTTATGTCTATGGCTACACCTTC.

The genes are TRBV7-9 and TRBJ1-2; D is perhaps TRBD1 (5 bases). Per germline, CDR1 SEHNR and CDR2 FQNEAQ (reference sequence). This CDR3 is built from 15 residues. V lost 5 bases and J lost 5, with 18 bases in between. CDR3 residues: CASSPPGHTSYGYTF. The CDR3 DNA reads TGTGCCAGCAGCCCCCCCGGACATACTTCATATGGCTACACCTTC.

Written as DNA, the CDR3 is TGTGCCAGCAGCCACAGGGTAGGGAACACTGAAGCTTTCTTT. Encoded protein: CASSHRVGNTEAFF. The chain joins TRBV6-5 to TRBJ1-1, with D perhaps matching TRBD1 (6 bases). The CDR3 is 14 residues long. Germline loops: CDR1 MNHEY, CDR2 SVGAGI. Trimming pared 6 bases from V and 1 base from J, leaving 12 bases between.

V usage is TRBV7-2 and J usage is TRBJ1-1; D remains ambiguous. V dropped 2 bases and J dropped 0 bases, with 4 bases sitting between them. There are 13 residues in the CDR3. Germline-derived CDR1 and CDR2 are SGHTA and FQGNSA. The CDR3 bases are TGTGCCAGCAGCTTACACATGAACACTGAAGCTTTCTTT. It encodes CASSLHMNTEAFF.

The chain's CDR3 is CASSLGGYGYTF. The CDR3 DNA follows: TGTGCCAGCAGCCTGGGCGGGTATGGCTACACCTTC. This chain joins TRBV28 and TRBJ1-2; no clear D gene. CDR1 is MDHEN and CDR2 is SYDVKM in the germline V gene. V dropped 6 bases and J dropped 5 bases, with 10 bases sitting between them. CDR3 size: 12 residues.